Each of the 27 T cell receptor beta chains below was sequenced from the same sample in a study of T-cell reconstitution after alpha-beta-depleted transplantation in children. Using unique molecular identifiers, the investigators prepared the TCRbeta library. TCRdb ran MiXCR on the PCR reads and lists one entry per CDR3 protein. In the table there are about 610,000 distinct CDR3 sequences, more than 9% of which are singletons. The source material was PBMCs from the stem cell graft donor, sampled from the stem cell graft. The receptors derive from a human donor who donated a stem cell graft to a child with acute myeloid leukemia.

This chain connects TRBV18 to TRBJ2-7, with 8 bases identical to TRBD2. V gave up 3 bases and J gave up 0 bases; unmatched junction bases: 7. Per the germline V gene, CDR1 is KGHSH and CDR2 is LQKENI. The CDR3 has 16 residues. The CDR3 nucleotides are TGTGCCAGCTCACCGATTAGCGGGGTTAGCTCCTACGAGCAGTACTTC. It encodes CASSPISGVSSYEQYF.

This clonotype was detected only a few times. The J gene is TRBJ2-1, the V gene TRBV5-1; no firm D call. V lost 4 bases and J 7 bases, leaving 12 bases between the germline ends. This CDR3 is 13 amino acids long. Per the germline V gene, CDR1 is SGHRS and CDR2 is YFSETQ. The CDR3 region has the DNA TGCGCCAGCAGCGTACCTCTAGGGAATGAGCAGTTCTTC. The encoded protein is CASSVPLGNEQFF. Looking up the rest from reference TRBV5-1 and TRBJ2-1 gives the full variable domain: KAGVTQTPRYLIKTRGQQVTLSCSPISGHRSVSWYQQTPGQGLQFLFEYFSETQRNKGNFPGRFSGRQFSNSRSEMNVSTLELGDSALYLCASSVPLGNEQFFGPGTRLTVL.

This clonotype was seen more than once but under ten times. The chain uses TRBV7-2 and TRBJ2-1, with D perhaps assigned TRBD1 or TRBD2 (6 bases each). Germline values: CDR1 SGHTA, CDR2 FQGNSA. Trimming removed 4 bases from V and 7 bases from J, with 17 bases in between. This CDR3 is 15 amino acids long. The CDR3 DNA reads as TGTGCCAGCAGCTCGACGTGGGGGCGGGGTAATGAGCAGTTCTTC. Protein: CASSSTWGRGNEQFF.

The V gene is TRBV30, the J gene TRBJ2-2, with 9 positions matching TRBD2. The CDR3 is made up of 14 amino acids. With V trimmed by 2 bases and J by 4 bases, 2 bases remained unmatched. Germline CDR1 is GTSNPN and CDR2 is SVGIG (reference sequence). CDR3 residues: CAWSRGRGTGELFF. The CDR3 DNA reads TGTGCCTGGAGTCGCGGGAGGGGCACCGGGGAGCTGTTTTTT.

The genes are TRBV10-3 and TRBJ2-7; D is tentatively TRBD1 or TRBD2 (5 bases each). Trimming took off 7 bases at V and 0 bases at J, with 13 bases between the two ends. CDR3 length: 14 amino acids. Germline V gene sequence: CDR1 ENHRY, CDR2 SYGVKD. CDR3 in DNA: TGTGCCATCACTCGGGACGGACTCTCCTACGAGCAGTACTTC. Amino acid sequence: CAITRDGLSYEQYF.

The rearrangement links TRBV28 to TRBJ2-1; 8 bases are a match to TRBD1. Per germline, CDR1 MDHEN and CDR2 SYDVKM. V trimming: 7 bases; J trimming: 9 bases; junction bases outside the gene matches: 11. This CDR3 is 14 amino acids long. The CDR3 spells CASKGQGLGAEQFF. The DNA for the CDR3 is TGTGCCAGCAAAGGACAGGGTCTTGGTGCTGAGCAGTTCTTC.

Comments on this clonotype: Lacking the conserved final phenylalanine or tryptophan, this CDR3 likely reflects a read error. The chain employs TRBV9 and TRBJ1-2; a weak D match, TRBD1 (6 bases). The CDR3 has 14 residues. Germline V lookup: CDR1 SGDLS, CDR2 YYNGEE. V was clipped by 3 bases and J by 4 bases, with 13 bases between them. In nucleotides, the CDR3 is TGTGCCAGCAGCGGAGATACAGGGACCTATGGCTACACCTAC. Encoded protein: CASSGDTGTYGYTY.

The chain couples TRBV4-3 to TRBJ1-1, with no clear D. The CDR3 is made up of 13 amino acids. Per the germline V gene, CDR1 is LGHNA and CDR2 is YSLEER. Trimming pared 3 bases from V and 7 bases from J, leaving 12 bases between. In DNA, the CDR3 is TGCGCCAGCAGCCAGCTTCCGGCCGATGAAGCTTTCTTT. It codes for CASSQLPADEAFF.

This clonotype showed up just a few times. In DNA, the CDR3 is TGCAGTGCCTCCTCACGGCAGCTAGTCTACGAGCAGTACTTC. Its protein is CSASSRQLVYEQYF. The chain combines TRBV20-1 with TRBJ2-7; D is unresolved. V lost 6 bases to trimming and J lost 3 bases, with 18 bases between them. This CDR3 is 14 amino acids long. Germline V gene lookup returns CDR1 DFQATT and CDR2 SNEGSKA (reference sequence).

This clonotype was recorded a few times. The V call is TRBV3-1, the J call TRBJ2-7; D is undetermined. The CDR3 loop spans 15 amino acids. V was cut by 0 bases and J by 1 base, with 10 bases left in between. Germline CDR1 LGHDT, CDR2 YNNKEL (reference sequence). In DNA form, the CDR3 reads TGTGCCAGCAGCCAAGAACCCGGACGGTCCTACGAGCAGTACTTC. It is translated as CASSQEPGRSYEQYF.

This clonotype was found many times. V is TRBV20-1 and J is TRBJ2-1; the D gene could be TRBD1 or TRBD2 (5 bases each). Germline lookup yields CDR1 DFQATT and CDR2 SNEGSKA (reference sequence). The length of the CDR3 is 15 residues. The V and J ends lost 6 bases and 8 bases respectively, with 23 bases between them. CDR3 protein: CSAPPPRRMGDEQFF. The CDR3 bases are TGCAGTGCCCCCCCCCCGCGCCGTATGGGGGATGAGCAGTTCTTC.

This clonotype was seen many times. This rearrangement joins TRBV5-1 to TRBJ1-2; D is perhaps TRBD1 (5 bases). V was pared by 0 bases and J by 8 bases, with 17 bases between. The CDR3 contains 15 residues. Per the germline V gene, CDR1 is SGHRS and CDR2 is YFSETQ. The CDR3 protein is CASSLDTGTSSGYTF. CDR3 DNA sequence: TGCGCCAGCAGCTTGGATACCGGGACCTCGAGCGGCTACACCTTC.

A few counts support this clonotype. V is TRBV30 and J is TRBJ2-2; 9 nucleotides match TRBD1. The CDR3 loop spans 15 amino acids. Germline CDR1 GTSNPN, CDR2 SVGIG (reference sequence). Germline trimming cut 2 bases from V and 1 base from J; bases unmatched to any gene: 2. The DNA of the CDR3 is TGTGCCTGGAGTCCGGGACAGGGGAACACCGGGGAGCTGTTTTTT. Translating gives CAWSPGQGNTGELFF.

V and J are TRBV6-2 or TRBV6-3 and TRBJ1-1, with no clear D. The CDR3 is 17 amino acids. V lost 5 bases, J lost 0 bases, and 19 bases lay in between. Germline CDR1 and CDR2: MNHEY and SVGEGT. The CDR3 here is CASSASFRASLNTEAFF. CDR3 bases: TGTGCCAGCAGTGCCTCATTCCGGGCCAGCCTGAACACTGAAGCTTTCTTT.

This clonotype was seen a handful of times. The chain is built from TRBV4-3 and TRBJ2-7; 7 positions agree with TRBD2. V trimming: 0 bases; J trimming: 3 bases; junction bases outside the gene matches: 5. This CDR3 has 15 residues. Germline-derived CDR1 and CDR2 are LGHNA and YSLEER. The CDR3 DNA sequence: TGCGCCAGCAGCCAAGATTGGGGCGGGAGCTACGAGCAGTACTTC. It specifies CASSQDWGGSYEQYF.

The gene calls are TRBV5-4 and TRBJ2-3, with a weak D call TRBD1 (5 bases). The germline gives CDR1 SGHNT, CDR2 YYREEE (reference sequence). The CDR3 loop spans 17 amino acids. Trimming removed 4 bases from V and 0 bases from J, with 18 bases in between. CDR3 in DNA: TGTGCCAGCAGCGCGGCCGATGGGGCCCCCAGCACAGATACGCAGTATTTT. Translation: CASSAADGAPSTDTQYF.

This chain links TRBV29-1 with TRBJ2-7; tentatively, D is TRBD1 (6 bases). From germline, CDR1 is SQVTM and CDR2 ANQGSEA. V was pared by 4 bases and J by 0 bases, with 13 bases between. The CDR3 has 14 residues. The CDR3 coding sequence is TGCAGCGTTGCGGGACAAACGAGCTCCTACGAGCAGTACTTC. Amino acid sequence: CSVAGQTSSYEQYF.

CDR3 sequence: CASSSLVRGYEQYF. CDR3 nucleotides: TGTGCCAGCAGTTCCTTAGTAAGGGGCTACGAGCAGTACTTC. The gene calls are TRBV12-3 or TRBV12-4 and TRBJ2-7; weak D call: TRBD1 (5 bases). The V end was cut by 4 bases, the J end by 3 bases, with 13 bases between. The CDR3 length is 14 residues.

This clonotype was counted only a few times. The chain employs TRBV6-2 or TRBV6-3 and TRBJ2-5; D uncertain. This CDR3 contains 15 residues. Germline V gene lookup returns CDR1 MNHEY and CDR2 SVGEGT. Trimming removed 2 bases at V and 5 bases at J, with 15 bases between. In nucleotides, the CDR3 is TGTGCCAGCAGTTACCGCCCTGGGTATGGGGAGACCCAGTACTTC. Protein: CASSYRPGYGETQYF.

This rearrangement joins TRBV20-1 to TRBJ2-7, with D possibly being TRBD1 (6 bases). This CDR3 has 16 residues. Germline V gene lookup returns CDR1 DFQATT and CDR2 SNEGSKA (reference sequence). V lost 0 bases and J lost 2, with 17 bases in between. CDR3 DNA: TGCAGTGCTAGAGAGGTAGGGGGTAGCCCACCCTACGAGCAGTACTTC. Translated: CSAREVGGSPPYEQYF.

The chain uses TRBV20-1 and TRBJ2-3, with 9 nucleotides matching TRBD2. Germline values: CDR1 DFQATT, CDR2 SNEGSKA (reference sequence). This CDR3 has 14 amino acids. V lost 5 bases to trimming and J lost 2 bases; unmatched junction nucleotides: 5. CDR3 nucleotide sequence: TGCAGTGCTCCTAGCGGGATTTACACAGATACGCAGTATTTT. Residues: CSAPSGIYTDTQYF.

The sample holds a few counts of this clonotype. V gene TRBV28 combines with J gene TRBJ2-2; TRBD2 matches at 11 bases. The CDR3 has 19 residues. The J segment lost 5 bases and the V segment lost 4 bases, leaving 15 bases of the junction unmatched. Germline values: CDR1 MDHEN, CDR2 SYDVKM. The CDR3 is CASSSRGSGRALGTGELFF. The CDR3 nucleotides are TGTGCCAGCAGTTCCCGGGGTAGCGGGAGGGCCTTAGGAACCGGGGAGCTGTTTTTT.

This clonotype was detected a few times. DNA of the CDR3: TGTGCCAGCTCACCATCCGAGACGGTAGCTTACGAGCAGTACTTC. Translating it yields CASSPSETVAYEQYF. This chain joins TRBV18 and TRBJ2-7, with D unclear. Trimming removed 2 bases from V and 4 bases from J, with 15 bases in between. The CDR3 length is 15 residues. The V gene's germline CDR1 is KGHSH and CDR2 LQKENI. The variable domain in full, completed from reference TRBV18 and TRBJ2-7, reads NAGVMQNPRHLVRRRGQEARLRCSPMKGHSHVYWYRQLPEEGLKFMVYLQKENIIDESGMPKERFSAEFPKEGPSILRIQQVVRGDSAAYFCASSPSETVAYEQYFGPGTRLTVT.

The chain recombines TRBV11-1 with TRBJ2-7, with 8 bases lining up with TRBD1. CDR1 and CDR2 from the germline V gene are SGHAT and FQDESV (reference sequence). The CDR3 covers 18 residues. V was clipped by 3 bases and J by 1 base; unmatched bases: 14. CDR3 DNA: TGTGCCAGCAGCTTTTTCGTAAAACAGGGGGTCGATTCCTACGAGCAGTACTTC. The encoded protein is CASSFFVKQGVDSYEQYF. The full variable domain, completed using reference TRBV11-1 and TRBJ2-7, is EAEVAQSPRYKITEKSQAVAFWCDPISGHATLYWYRQILGQGPELLVQFQDESVVDDSQLPKDRFSAERLKGVDSTLKIQPAELGDSAMYLCASSFFVKQGVDSYEQYFGPGTRLTVT.

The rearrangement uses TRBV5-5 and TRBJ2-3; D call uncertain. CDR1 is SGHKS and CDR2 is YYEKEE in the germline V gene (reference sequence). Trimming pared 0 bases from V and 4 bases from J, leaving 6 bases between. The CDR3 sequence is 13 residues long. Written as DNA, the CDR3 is TGTGCCAGCAGCTTGGCCTGGGCAGATACGCAGTATTTT. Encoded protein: CASSLAWADTQYF.

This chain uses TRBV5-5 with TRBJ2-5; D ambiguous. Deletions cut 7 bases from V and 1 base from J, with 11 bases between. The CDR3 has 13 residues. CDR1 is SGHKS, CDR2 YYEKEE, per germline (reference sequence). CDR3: CASLPHAQETQYF. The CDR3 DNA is TGTGCCAGCCTCCCACATGCCCAAGAGACCCAGTACTTC.

DNA for the CDR3: TGTGCCACCAGCAAACTCGCGGGACAAGTGCTGGGCTACACCTTC. Encoded protein: CATSKLAGQVLGYTF. The rearrangement uses TRBV15 and TRBJ1-2; tentatively, D is TRBD1 (6 bases). With 4 bases removed from V and 8 bases from J, the gap between germline ends came to 20 bases. The CDR3 has 15 amino acids. Germline V CDR1 and CDR2: LNHNV, YYDKDF (reference sequence).